A selection of T cell receptor beta chains follows, all from one sample in a study of T-cell reconstitution after alpha-beta-depleted transplantation in children. Via MiXCR, TCRdb re-called the PCR reads, giving one row per CDR3 protein. The repertoire consists of about 610,000 distinct CDR3 sequences, with 8% to 11% occurring once and the leading ten covering less than 5%. Source: PBMCs from the stem cell graft donor, taken from the stem cell graft. These receptors all come from a human donor who donated a stem cell graft to a child with acute myeloid leukemia. The CDR3 runs from the conserved cysteine through the conserved F or W. A D gene is named only where the DNA matches it firmly.

J | V | D | CDR3
TRBJ2-3 | TRBV20-1 | . | CSARDPKGDTQYF
TRBJ2-4 | TRBV7-2 | . | CASSLASVADHIQYF
TRBJ1-2 | TRBV3-1 | . | CASSPAQRLANYGYTF
TRBJ2-7 | TRBV7-2 | . | CASSLSVRTQYEQYF
TRBJ1-2 | TRBV29-1 | . | CSVELNGGYTF
TRBJ2-7 | TRBV6-2/TRBV6-3 | TRBD2 | CASRSSVLAGLPSYEQYF
TRBJ1-5 | TRBV6-1 | TRBD1 | CASSRGTGSSNQPQHF
TRBJ2-1 | TRBV28 | . | CASSLSPSPLFF
TRBJ2-7 | TRBV6-2/TRBV6-3 | TRBD2 | CASSGRTSYEQYF
TRBJ2-3 | TRBV5-1 | TRBD1 | CASSLAGQGSDTQYF
TRBJ2-4 | TRBV28 | . | CASTKHGIQYF
TRBJ2-5 | TRBV20-1 | TRBD1 | CSASTPGQERGETQYF
TRBJ2-3 | TRBV7-9 | TRBD2 | CASSSLGLADTDTQYF
TRBJ2-1 | TRBV7-2 | TRBD2 | CASSLRREGNEQFF
TRBJ2-1 | TRBV5-1 | TRBD2 | CASSFGLAGRDNEQFF
TRBJ2-1 | TRBV29-1 | TRBD2 | CSVLPFLREDSYNEQFF
TRBJ2-1 | TRBV25-1 | TRBD2 | CASSARGGTSGSNEQFF
TRBJ2-3 | TRBV12-3/TRBV12-4 | . | CASSLGPGEVNTQYF
TRBJ1-1 | TRBV15 | . | CATSRDPRREAFF
TRBJ2-7 | TRBV7-8 | TRBD2 | CASSNPGLAFYF
TRBJ2-1 | TRBV7-9 | . | CASSLAGRAPFF
TRBJ2-2 | TRBV3-1 | TRBD2 | CASSQGPGGASTGELFF
TRBJ2-1 | TRBV9 | . | CASSSRLWGEQFF
TRBJ1-5 | TRBV6-2/TRBV6-3 | TRBD1 | CASSDGRGVSDQPQHF
TRBJ2-7 | TRBV7-8 | TRBD1 | CASSPPDRDYEQYF
TRBJ2-2 | TRBV9 | . | CASSVWDGELFF
TRBJ2-3 | TRBV20-1 | . | CSAIYRELKDTQYF
TRBJ2-5 | TRBV7-8 | . | CASSPVPFETQYF
TRBJ2-3 | TRBV11-1 | . | CASSIRGESTDTQYF
TRBJ2-7 | TRBV28 | . | CASSYGALGEQYF